These 16 T cell receptor beta chains came from one sample sequenced in a study of PD-L1 blockade in urothelial cancer. Profiled with immunoSEQ multiplex PCR; TCRdb holds only in-frame clones, not every one. The data contain about 130,000 clones, 70% to 85% of them singletons. Time point in this sample: pretreatment peripheral blood. Specimen: PBMCs, collected around atezolizumab (anti-PD-L1) treatment. The receptor source for this set is a man aged 50 or older with urothelial cancer.

This sequence joins TRBV2 and TRBJ2-4; possible D gene TRBD1, 6 bases. The CDR3 sequence is 14 residues long. Germline CDR1 reads SNHLY; CDR2 reads FYNNEI. The V gene lost 8 bases and the J gene lost 0 bases, with 11 bases spanning the gap. CDR3 bases: TGTGCCAGCGAACAGGGTGCAGCCAAAAACATTCAGTACTTC. This gives the protein CASEQGAAKNIQYF.

The genes are TRBV30 and TRBJ2-2; D possibly corresponds to TRBD2 (5 bases). V was clipped by 0 bases and J by 4 bases, with 12 bases between them. In germline, CDR1 is GTSNPN, CDR2 SVGIG (reference sequence). This CDR3 spans 15 amino acids. DNA of the CDR3: TGTGCCTGGAGTGTAGGACCCGGGGTCACCGGGGAGCTGTTTTTT. The encoded protein is CAWSVGPGVTGELFF.

In its sample, this clone was seen once. In DNA, the CDR3 is TGTGCCAGCAGCCCGGCGGAGACTAGCGGGGTAAATGAGCAGTTCTTC. Translated, it gives CASSPAETSGVNEQFF. The chain links TRBV4-2 to TRBJ2-1; 11 nucleotides align to TRBD2. The V segment lost 4 bases and the J segment 7 bases; nucleotides outside the gene matches: 9. The CDR3 loop spans 16 amino acids. The germline gives CDR1 LGHNA, CDR2 YNFKEQ.

The table lists this clone with a few counts. The V call is TRBV4-1, the J call TRBJ1-3, with 8 bases aligning to TRBD1. Germline CDR1 MGHRA, CDR2 YSYEKL. This CDR3 comprises 16 residues. Trimming cost V 4 bases and J 2 bases; bases outside gene matches: 7. CDR3 in DNA: TGCGCCAGCAGCCGACCGGGACAGGACCCTGGAAACACCATATATTTT. This encodes CASSRPGQDPGNTIYF.

V usage is TRBV27 and J usage is TRBJ1-6, with D possibly being TRBD1 (5 bases). The CDR3 spans 14 residues. In germline, CDR1 is MNHEY, CDR2 SMNVEV (reference sequence). V dropped 7 bases and J dropped 9 bases, with 16 bases sitting between them. As DNA, the CDR3 is TGTGCCAGCACCGTGACCGGGGGAGGTTCACCCCTCCACTTT. Its protein product is CASTVTGGGSPLHF.

The J gene is TRBJ2-3, the V gene TRBV7-9; D remains unclear. The CDR3 covers 12 residues. Germline CDR1 SEHNR, CDR2 FQNEAQ (reference sequence). Trimming shortened V by 2 bases and J by 2 bases, and 2 bases separated the two germline ends. The CDR3: CASSLLTDTQYF. In DNA form, the CDR3 reads TGTGCCAGCAGCTTACTCACAGATACGCAGTATTTT. The full variable domain, completed using reference TRBV7-9 and TRBJ2-3, is DTGVSQNPRHKITKRGQNVTFRCDPISEHNRLYWYRQTLGQGPEFLTYFQNEAQLEKSRLLSDRFSAERPKGSFSTLEIQRTEQGDSAMYLCASSLLTDTQYFGPGTRLTVL.

This sequence joins TRBV7-9 and TRBJ2-1; 13 bases match TRBD2. V lost 3 bases to trimming and J lost 5 bases; unmatched junction nucleotides: 13. CDR3 length equals 19 residues. CDR1 is SEHNR and CDR2 is FQNEAQ in the germline V gene (reference sequence). CDR3 sequence reads: CASSFPRSDGTSGNNEQFF. In nucleotides, the CDR3 is TGTGCCAGCAGCTTTCCACGCTCCGATGGGACTAGCGGGAACAATGAGCAGTTCTTC.

This clone has at least ten counts. The chain has TRBV6-1 and TRBJ1-6; 11 bases are shared with TRBD1. V lost 6 bases, J lost 10 bases, and 8 bases stayed unmatched. The germline V gene has CDR1 MNHNS and CDR2 SASEGT. The CDR3 covers 15 residues. As DNA, the CDR3 is TGTGCCAGCAGAACCGGACAGGGGGCAGGGTCACCCCTCCACTTT. This sequence encodes CASRTGQGAGSPLHF.

This clone appeared a single time. The rearrangement links TRBV28 to TRBJ2-2; TRBD1 is a possible D gene (6 bases). CDR3 length: 17 residues. Germline V gene data show CDR1 as MDHEN and CDR2 as SYDVKM. Trimming left V 5 bases short and J 7 bases short, with 23 bases between. CDR3: CASSPPAPQGRGGELFF. The DNA for the CDR3 is TGTGCCAGCAGTCCCCCCGCCCCACAGGGCCGCGGCGGGGAGCTGTTTTTT. The entire variable domain, with the rest obtained from reference TRBV28 and TRBJ2-2, is as follows: DVKVTQSSRYLVKRTGEKVFLECVQDMDHENMFWYRQDPGLGLRLIYFSYDVKMKEKGDIPEGYSVSREKKERFSLILESASTNQTSMYLCASSPPAPQGRGGELFFGEGSRLTVL.

This clone was observed a few times. The chain carries TRBV19 and TRBJ2-3; 9 nucleotides align to TRBD1. With 7 bases clipped from V and 8 bases from J, the junction kept 16 bases outside the gene matches. The CDR3 is 16 amino acids. CDR1 is LNHDA, CDR2 SQIVND, per germline (reference sequence). Written as DNA, the CDR3 is TGTGCCAGTATCCCGTCTGGGACAGGGAATTTGGCTACGCAGTATTTT. It is translated as CASIPSGTGNLATQYF. The variable domain in full, with the rest retrieved from reference TRBV19 and TRBJ2-3, is DGGITQSPKYLFRKEGQNVTLSCEQNLNHDAMYWYRQDPGQGLRLIYYSQIVNDFQKGDIAEGYSVSREKKESFPLTVTSAQKNPTAFYLCASIPSGTGNLATQYFGPGTRLTVL.

The CDR3 protein is CASSQFGTRSNQPQHF. The CDR3 DNA follows: TGTGCCAGCAGCCAATTCGGGACACGTAGCAATCAGCCCCAGCATTTT. This chain connects TRBV27 to TRBJ1-5; D may be TRBD1 (6 bases). V lost 6 bases and J lost 0, with 15 bases in between. The germline CDR1 and CDR2 sequences are MNHEY and SMNVEV (reference sequence). The length of the CDR3 is 16 residues.

V usage is TRBV19 and J usage is TRBJ2-3, with 8 bases that match TRBD2. V shed 3 bases and J 0 bases; nucleotides not matched to a gene: 2. Germline loops: CDR1 LNHDA, CDR2 SQIVND (reference sequence). The CDR3 length is 15 residues. The CDR3 DNA reads as TGTGCCAGTAGTATTAGCGGGATTAGCACAGATACGCAGTATTTT. Translating gives CASSISGISTDTQYF.

V gene TRBV7-2 combines with J gene TRBJ1-2, with 7 positions matching TRBD1. Germline V lookup: CDR1 SGHTA, CDR2 FQGNSA. Losses at the gene ends were 3 bases for V and 8 bases for J; bases not matched to a gene: 6. CDR3 length: 13 residues. The CDR3 DNA reads TGTGCCAGCAGCTTCCGGGACAGCGGCGGCTACACCTTC. Translated, it gives CASSFRDSGGYTF.

This clone was picked up one time. V gene TRBV7-9 combines with J gene TRBJ2-7, with D possibly TRBD1 on 7 matching bases. Germline loops: CDR1 SEHNR, CDR2 FQNEAQ (reference sequence). Deletions cut 1 base from V and 3 bases from J, with 22 bases between. The CDR3 has 18 amino acids. The DNA of the CDR3 is TGTGCCAGCAGCTTAGAGGAGGGGCCCAGAACAGGGGTCTACGAGCAGTACTTC. Amino acid sequence: CASSLEEGPRTGVYEQYF.

The V call is TRBV6-6, the J call TRBJ2-7; 9 bases line up with TRBD2. Trimming removed 7 bases from V and 5 bases from J; junction bases left unmatched: 12. The CDR3 is 15 residues long. Germline assignment: CDR1 MNHNY and CDR2 SVGAGI (reference sequence). CDR3 protein: CASNSGAAGGNEQYF. DNA of the CDR3: TGTGCCAGCAACAGCGGGGCAGCGGGAGGCAACGAGCAGTACTTC.

J is TRBJ1-3 and V is TRBV18; weak D call: TRBD1 (6 bases). Germline CDR1 KGHSH, CDR2 LQKENI. V lost 3 bases and J lost 0, with 12 bases in between. The CDR3 is made up of 16 amino acids. The CDR3 loop reads CASSPNPGVSGNTIYF. Here the CDR3 DNA reads TGTGCCAGCTCACCCAATCCAGGGGTCTCTGGAAACACCATATATTTT.